Sequencing of this T cell receptor (beta chain) was carried out in a study of cytomegalovirus exposure and HLA in healthy donors. The study's findings and limits: A further, later analysis showed that HLA-associated TCR beta chains (compared with equally common others) were more clonally expanded.

Vbeta (60) and Jbeta (13) primers were used in the PCR. TCRdb keeps only in-frame clones here, not all; method: immunoSEQ multiplex PCR. The data hold over 150,000 clones, with more than 70% observed a single time. This clone was picked up a small number of times. Its antigen is currently unknown. The germline V and J ends were trimmed by 5 bases and 4 bases, with 9 bases remaining between them. CDR1 is SEHNR and CDR2 is FQNEAQ in the germline V gene (reference sequence). The CDR3 covers 12 residues. The V gene is TRBV7-9, the J gene TRBJ2-7; D may be TRBD1 (5 bases). This receptor was identified in a woman in her 40s in good health and CMV-seropositive. The sequenced material came from PBMCs. The CDR3 protein is CASSPPGYEQYF. The CDR3 DNA reads as TGTGCCAGCAGCCCACCAGGGTACGAGCAGTACTTC.